This T cell receptor (beta chain) was captured in a study of glioma-infiltrating T cells after dendritic cell vaccination. Germline values: CDR1 SGHTA, CDR2 FQGTGA. This CDR3 is 17 amino acids long. Trimming cost V 5 bases and J 2 bases, with 20 bases left between them. Before vaccination, two weeks after the third vaccination, and at progression, PBMC were collected. Clones were read by immunoSEQ multiplex PCR, and TCRdb kept only the in-frame ones, dropping some. The table shows around 37,000 clones, with just under 85% occurring only once. This clone came up once. The chain combines TRBV7-3 with TRBJ2-3; the D gene is possibly TRBD2 (6 bases). The TCR originated in a human donor with glioblastoma. The source was blood, collected before dendritic cell vaccination. The CDR3 bases are TGTGCCAGCAGCCCTCGGGCGGGGCGGGGTTTCACAGATACGCAGTATTTT. Amino acid sequence: CASSPRAGRGFTDTQYF.